This TCR beta chain was identified in a study of blood T cell repertoires in COVID-19. Generated by immunoSEQ multiplex PCR, the TCRdb table keeps only in-frame clones and is missing some. The sample lists 80,000 or so clones; approximately 89% were seen once. The CDR3 spans 13 residues. CDR1 is SGHTA and CDR2 is FQGNSA in the germline V gene. Trimming shortened V by 6 bases and J by 3 bases, and 9 bases separated the two germline ends. The rearrangement links TRBV7-2 to TRBJ2-1; the D is unclear. Input material: peripheral blood. This receptor was identified in a man between 45 and 60 years old with acute or convalescent COVID-19. The CDR3 nucleotides read TGTGCCAGCAGTTCCTATCTCTACAATGAGCAGTTCTTC. Translated: CASSSYLYNEQFF. Filled out from reference TRBV7-2 and TRBJ2-1, the complete variable domain reads GAGVSQSPSNKVTEKGKDVELRCDPISGHTALYWYRQSLGQGLEFLIYFQGNSAPDKSGLPSDRFSAERTGGSVSTLTIQRTQQEDSAVYLCASSSYLYNEQFFGPGTRLTVL.